One and the same sample provided the 30 T cell receptor beta chains below, sequenced in a study of cytotoxic CD8 clonotypes in ibrutinib-treated CLL (TCRdb year 2021). Libraries came from the immunoSEQ multiplex PCR assay. In TCRdb, the immuneACCESS table is reduced to in-frame sequences with V and J assigned. These tables do not hold every clone; where another copy was compared, an unresolved V gene accounts for under half, and the others remain unexplained. The sample has fewer than 35,000 clones on record, around three fifths of them singletons. Over 4.5% of the sample is in the top ten clones. The sequencing used PBMCs, collected before ibrutinib treatment. The receptors stem from a human donor with chronic lymphocytic leukemia.

The chain employs TRBV11-2 and TRBJ2-5; 8 positions match TRBD2. The CDR3 length is 15 residues. Germline trimming cut 4 bases from V and 4 bases from J; bases unmatched to any gene: 8. CDR1 is SGHAT and CDR2 is FQNNGV in the germline V gene. The CDR3 spells CASSSEPGLVETQYF. Here the CDR3 DNA reads TGTGCCAGCAGCTCCGAACCGGGACTAGTAGAGACCCAGTACTTC.

The CDR3 sequence: CASSENRRLNTGELFF. CDR3 nucleotides: TGCGCCAGCAGTGAGAACCGAAGACTGAACACCGGGGAGCTGTTTTTT. This rearrangement joins TRBV10-1 to TRBJ2-2; unclear D gene. This CDR3 has 16 amino acids. Germline V gene data show CDR1 as WNHNN and CDR2 as SYGVQD (reference sequence). The germline V and J ends were trimmed by 2 bases and 1 base, with 11 bases remaining between them.

V gene TRBV7-9 combines with J gene TRBJ2-3; 9 bases match TRBD2. V trimming: 4 bases; J trimming: 2 bases; junction bases outside the gene matches: 7. CDR3 size: 16 residues. Germline V lookup: CDR1 SEHNR, CDR2 FQNEAQ (reference sequence). CDR3: CASSSIAGEITDTQYF. Here the CDR3 DNA reads TGTGCCAGCAGCTCAATAGCGGGAGAGATCACAGATACGCAGTATTTT.

J is TRBJ1-2 and V is TRBV7-9; D is undetermined. There are 15 residues in the CDR3. Trimming cost V 5 bases and J 8 bases, with 21 bases left between them. Germline lookup yields CDR1 SEHNR and CDR2 FQNEAQ (reference sequence). The CDR3 DNA reads TGTGCCAGCAGCGTCCGGGATCCCCGAATAGGGGGCTACACCTTC. It translates to CASSVRDPRIGGYTF.

This sequence joins TRBV2 and TRBJ1-2; TRBD1 matches at 9 bases. CDR3 length equals 14 residues. The germline CDR1 and CDR2 sequences are SNHLY and FYNNEI. Unmatched junction bases numbered 8, after V lost 4 bases and J lost 8 bases. This CDR3 reads CASSGDRAWGGYTF. The CDR3 nucleotides are TGTGCCAGCAGTGGGGACAGGGCGTGGGGGGGCTACACCTTC.

The V and J genes are TRBV29-1 and TRBJ1-5, with D hard to call. CDR3 length: 14 amino acids. The V gene's germline CDR1 is SQVTM and CDR2 ANQGSEA. The V end lost 6 bases, the J end lost 4 bases, and 16 bases lay between the germline ends. CDR3 nucleotide sequence: TGCAGCGTCCCTTGGACTCGGGGAAATCAGCCCCAGCATTTT. This codes for CSVPWTRGNQPQHF.

The CDR3 is CASSEAEQGAQETQYF. The DNA for the CDR3 is TGTGCCAGCAGTGAAGCGGAGCAGGGAGCACAAGAGACCCAGTACTTC. The chain links TRBV2 to TRBJ2-5; D could derive from TRBD1 or TRBD2 (5 bases each). Germline CDR1 SNHLY, CDR2 FYNNEI. The V and J ends lost 0 bases and 2 bases respectively, with 13 bases between them. The CDR3 length is 16 residues.

This chain joins TRBV19 and TRBJ2-7; possible D gene TRBD1, 6 bases. The CDR3 has 14 amino acids. Trimming pared 2 bases from V and 2 bases from J, leaving 10 bases between. CDR1 and CDR2 from the germline V gene are LNHDA and SQIVND (reference sequence). The CDR3 protein is CASSISRGTYEQYF. The CDR3 DNA reads TGTGCCAGTAGTATAAGCAGGGGAACCTACGAGCAGTACTTC.

The CDR3 DNA sequence: TGTGCCAGCAGTGGCGGCGGGGGGGCCTGGACGCAGTATTTT. Amino acid sequence: CASSGGGGAWTQYF. V gene TRBV6-1 combines with J gene TRBJ2-3, with 9 positions matching TRBD2. In germline, CDR1 is MNHNS, CDR2 SASEGT. The CDR3 runs to 14 residues. With 4 bases clipped from V and 9 bases from J, the junction kept 8 bases outside the gene matches.

The V and J genes are TRBV5-1 and TRBJ1-3; 11 nucleotides match TRBD1. The germline V gene has CDR1 SGHRS and CDR2 YFSETQ. Unmatched junction bases numbered 5, after V lost 3 bases and J lost 0 bases. The CDR3 runs to 17 residues. The CDR3 bases are TGCGCCAGCAGCTCGCGGACAGGGGGCTCCTCTGGAAACACCATATATTTT. Its protein product is CASSSRTGGSSGNTIYF.

This clone was seen more than once but under ten times. The chain uses TRBV4-1 and TRBJ2-7; 7 nucleotides align to TRBD1. V dropped 4 bases and J dropped 3; count of bases not matched to a gene: 3. Germline CDR1 and CDR2: MGHRA and YSYEKL. The CDR3 has 13 amino acids. CDR3 nucleotide sequence: TGCGCCAGCAGCCCCCGGGACAGCTACGAGCAGTACTTC. This translates into CASSPRDSYEQYF.

The chain joins TRBV27 to TRBJ2-5, with D possibly TRBD1 on 6 matching bases. The CDR3 is 16 residues long. Germline loops: CDR1 MNHEY, CDR2 SMNVEV (reference sequence). V gave up 2 bases and J gave up 0 bases, with 13 bases separating them. This chain's CDR3 is CASSLGWAGDQETQYF. CDR3 coding DNA: TGTGCCAGCAGTTTAGGGTGGGCAGGGGACCAAGAGACCCAGTACTTC.

This chain links TRBV9 with TRBJ2-1; 11 bases align to TRBD2. The CDR3 extends over 19 amino acids. Looked up from germline, CDR1 is SGDLS and CDR2 is YYNGEE. With V trimmed by 4 bases and J by 0 bases, 12 bases remained unmatched. The CDR3 region has the DNA TGTGCCAGCAGCCCGCCCCCGGGACTAGCGGCGAGCTCCTACAATGAGCAGTTCTTC. Its translation is CASSPPPGLAASSYNEQFF.

This clone was seen only once. The genes are TRBV28 and TRBJ1-2; 11 nucleotides line up with TRBD1. Germline V gene lookup returns CDR1 MDHEN and CDR2 SYDVKM. V was clipped by 6 bases and J by 7 bases; unmatched bases: 7. The CDR3 consists of 14 residues. The CDR3, as DNA: TGTGCCAGCAGCAAGGACAGGGGGCATGGTGGCTACACCTTC. Translated, it gives CASSKDRGHGGYTF.

J is TRBJ1-2 and V is TRBV20-1, with D unresolved. Trimming took off 5 bases at V and 4 bases at J, with 8 bases between the two ends. The CDR3 sequence is 11 residues long. Germline loops: CDR1 DFQATT, CDR2 SNEGSKA (reference sequence). The CDR3 DNA is TGCAGTGCTCCCATACTCTATGGCTACACCTTC. Protein sequence: CSAPILYGYTF.

As concerns this clone: Germline and junction disagree at one end, which may indicate a read error. The rearrangement links TRBV7-2 to TRBJ2-7; TRBD1 matches 7 bases. Germline CDR1 is SGHTA and CDR2 is FQGNSA. The CDR3 contains 13 residues. CDR3 in amino acids: CASSLTTGKGENF. The CDR3 nucleotides read TGTGCCAGCAGCTTAACGACAGGGAAGGGCGAGAACTTC.

This sequence joins TRBV27 and TRBJ2-7; 7 bases align to TRBD2. CDR3 length: 15 amino acids. The ends lost 1 base at V and 5 bases at J; junction bases unmatched: 8. Germline CDR1 is MNHEY and CDR2 is SMNVEV (reference sequence). CDR3 loop: CASSLLPAGRHEQYF. CDR3 DNA: TGTGCCAGCAGTTTATTGCCAGCGGGACGCCACGAGCAGTACTTC.

The chain combines TRBV19 with TRBJ1-1; 8 nucleotides agree with TRBD1. The germline V gene has CDR1 LNHDA and CDR2 SQIVND (reference sequence). The CDR3 is 14 residues long. After removal of 9 bases from V and 0 bases from J, the junction contained 6 bases not matched to a gene. This chain's CDR3 is CASNRQGMNTEAFF. The CDR3 region has the DNA TGTGCCAGCAACCGACAGGGGATGAACACTGAAGCTTTCTTT.

The J gene is TRBJ2-3, the V gene TRBV5-1; D uncertain. V was trimmed by 0 bases and J by 2 bases, leaving 7 bases between them. CDR3 size: 14 residues. Germline loops: CDR1 SGHRS, CDR2 YFSETQ. CDR3 DNA sequence: TGCGCCAGCAGCTTGGGGGATGTCACAGATACGCAGTATTTT. Protein: CASSLGDVTDTQYF.

The J gene is TRBJ2-7, the V gene TRBV29-1; 11 nucleotides agree with TRBD1. V was clipped by 2 bases and J by 4 bases; unmatched bases: 7. Germline assignment: CDR1 SQVTM and CDR2 ANQGSEA. The CDR3 has 15 residues. The CDR3 spells CSVETGQGVLYEQYF. The DNA of the CDR3 is TGCAGCGTTGAAACGGGACAGGGGGTCCTATACGAGCAGTACTTC.

By share, this clone ranks as medium-sized (0.01 to 0.1%). The V gene is TRBV21-1, the J gene TRBJ2-7. TRBV21-1 is a recognized pseudogene. The CDR3 extends over 12 amino acids. The CDR3, as DNA: TGTGCCAGCAGCAAAGCGCACTACGAGCAGTACTTC. As protein: CASSKAHYEQYF.

In its sample, this clone was seen a few times. The J gene is TRBJ1-2, the V gene TRBV5-4; 8 positions agree with TRBD1. Trimming removed 4 bases from V and 6 bases from J; junction bases left unmatched: 5. Germline V gene lookup returns CDR1 SGHNT and CDR2 YYREEE (reference sequence). The CDR3 runs to 13 residues. The DNA of the CDR3 is TGTGCCAGCAGCGGACAGGGCTCCGATGGCTACACCTTC. It translates to CASSGQGSDGYTF.

The rearrangement links TRBV14 to TRBJ1-6; D may be TRBD1 (6 bases). This CDR3 spans 15 amino acids. Germline lookup yields CDR1 SGHDN and CDR2 FVKESK. The V gene lost 1 base and the J gene lost 8 bases, with 12 bases spanning the gap. CDR3 bases: TGTGCCAGCAGCCAAGCAGGAGGGGGATATTCACCCCTCCACTTT. It codes for CASSQAGGGYSPLHF.

V gene TRBV7-3 combines with J gene TRBJ1-1; D gene unclear. The germline CDR1 and CDR2 sequences are SGHTA and FQGTGA. V was cut by 4 bases and J by 1 base, with 16 bases left in between. The CDR3 length is 16 residues. CDR3 sequence: CASSSMPAQRNTEAFF. Written as DNA, the CDR3 is TGTGCCAGCAGCTCCATGCCTGCCCAGCGGAACACTGAAGCTTTCTTT.

The chain uses TRBV4-2 and TRBJ1-6, with D tentatively TRBD1 (6 bases). CDR1 is LGHNA, CDR2 YNFKEQ, per germline. Trimming pared 0 bases from V and 4 bases from J, leaving 31 bases between. The CDR3 spans 23 residues. CDR3 region: CASSQDISKWTASIRPYNSPLHF. DNA for the CDR3: TGTGCCAGCAGCCAAGATATCAGCAAGTGGACAGCCAGTATTCGCCCTTATAATTCACCCCTCCACTTT.

V and J are TRBV6-5 and TRBJ2-7; TRBD2 is a possible D gene (6 bases). The CDR3 runs 14 residues. The V gene's germline CDR1 is MNHEY and CDR2 SVGAGI. Trimming stripped 6 bases from V and 2 bases from J, with 14 bases between. The DNA of the CDR3 is TGTGCCAGCAGCCGAGGACTACCACCCTACGAGCAGTACTTC. This gives the protein CASSRGLPPYEQYF.

CDR3: CASSHQGLADNSYNEQFF. CDR3 nucleotides: TGTGCCAGCAGCCATCAGGGACTAGCGGACAACTCCTACAATGAGCAGTTCTTC. The V call is TRBV7-8, the J call TRBJ2-1; 11 bases fit TRBD2. V was clipped by 5 bases and J by 0 bases; unmatched bases: 9. CDR3 size: 18 residues. Germline values: CDR1 SGHVS, CDR2 FQNEAQ.

The CDR3 nucleotides read TGTGCCAGCAGCCCGAGGGTTTCGGGGGAGGCGCGCTATGGCTACACCTTC. It yields the protein CASSPRVSGEARYGYTF. This chain connects TRBV7-3 to TRBJ1-2; D is possibly TRBD1 (5 bases). The CDR3 spans 17 residues. From germline, CDR1 is SGHTA and CDR2 FQGTGA. V gave up 5 bases and J gave up 4 bases, with 23 bases separating them.

This chain connects TRBV5-1 to TRBJ2-7; 11 bases line up with TRBD2. With V trimmed by 4 bases and J by 3 bases, 18 bases remained unmatched. Germline CDR1 and CDR2: SGHRS and YFSETQ. The CDR3 is 19 amino acids. The CDR3 spells CASSPRAGLAANRIYEQYF. In DNA, the CDR3 is TGCGCCAGCAGCCCCCGGGCGGGACTAGCGGCAAATAGAATCTACGAGCAGTACTTC.

The chain joins TRBV29-1 to TRBJ2-1; perhaps TRBD1 as D (6 bases). Trimming took off 6 bases at V and 7 bases at J, with 16 bases between the two ends. CDR3 size: 13 residues. CDR1 and CDR2 from the germline V gene are SQVTM and ANQGSEA. As DNA, the CDR3 is TGCAGCGTGGGACAAGGGACGGGGAATGAGCAGTTCTTC. Residues: CSVGQGTGNEQFF.